A selection of T cell receptor beta chains follows, all from one sample in a study of T cell responses to AZD1222 COVID-19 vaccine. The repertoire was sequenced with immunoSEQ multiplex PCR; TCRdb's copy has only in-frame clones and lacks some. Of approximately 30,000 clones listed, around 93% are singletons. This material consisted of peripheral blood, taken 28 days after the second AZD1222 dose. The source is an adult who received the AZD1222 COVID-19 vaccine. Both conserved end residues are part of each CDR3. The D gene is left open where the match is weak. A row's size may be missing; if present it is once, few, many or a size class.

D gene,CDR3 length,V gene,clone size,J gene,CDR3 DNA,CDR3 protein
-,14,TRBV7-9,once,TRBJ1-5,TGTGCCAGCAGCTTAGGCGTGGGCGGGCAGCCCCAGCATTTT,CASSLGVGGQPQHF
TRBD1,17,TRBV7-9,-,TRBJ1-5,TGTGCCAGCAGCTTAGTTAGGACAGGGGGCCGGAATCAGCCCCAGCATTTT,CASSLVRTGGRNQPQHF
-,17,TRBV19,-,TRBJ2-6,TGTGCCAGTACCATCGGGACGGGGAGCTCTGGGGCCAACGTCCTGACTTTC,CASTIGTGSSGANVLTF
-,12,TRBV3-1/TRBV3-2,-,TRBJ1-1,TGTGCCAGCAGTCCGAGGAACACTGAAGCTTTCTTT,CASSPRNTEAFF
-,10,TRBV30,-,TRBJ2-5,TGTGCCTGGAGAAGGGAGACCCAGTACTTC,CAWRRETQYF
-,14,TRBV5-1,-,TRBJ1-2,TGCGCCAGCAGCCTGGCGGGAGGGAACTATGGCTACACCTTC,CASSLAGGNYGYTF
-,14,TRBV28,-,TRBJ1-3,TGTGCCAGCAGTTTCCCCAGCGCCGGAAACACCATATATTTT,CASSFPSAGNTIYF
TRBD2,17,TRBV3-1/TRBV3-2,-,TRBJ2-3,TGTGCCAGCAGCCCCTTGGGAGGGAGGGGAATCACAGATACGCAGTATTTT,CASSPLGGRGITDTQYF
-,13,TRBV6-4,-,TRBJ2-1,TGTGCCAGCAGTGACGGGGGCTACAATGAGCAGTTCTTC,CASSDGGYNEQFF
-,13,TRBV30,-,TRBJ1-5,TGTGCCTGGAGTGGGGGGGGCAATCAGCCCCAGCATTTT,CAWSGGGNQPQHF
-,16,TRBV9,-,TRBJ1-1,TGTGCCAGCAGCCTGTCGGGGCGGGGGACCAACACTGAAGCTTTCTTT,CASSLSGRGTNTEAFF
-,14,TRBV27,once,TRBJ1-2,TGTGCCAGCAGTTTACGGGCGGCGGACTATGGCTACACCTTC,CASSLRAADYGYTF
-,16,TRBV27,-,TRBJ2-1,TGTGCCAGCAGCCCCGGGCGGGGACATCCCATCAATGAGCAGTTCTTC,CASSPGRGHPINEQFF
-,13,TRBV5-1,-,TRBJ2-1,TGCGCCAGCAGCTTGGAGGGCAGTAAGGGGCAGTTCTTC,CASSLEGSKGQFF
-,15,TRBV6-2/TRBV6-3,-,TRBJ2-2,TGTGCCAGCAGTTATGACGACAGGAACACCGGGGAGCTGTTTTTT,CASSYDDRNTGELFF
-,13,TRBV19,-,TRBJ2-3,TGTGCCAGTAGTATAGGTACCAAGGATACGCAGTATTTT,CASSIGTKDTQYF
TRBD2,14,TRBV10-3,-,TRBJ2-5,TGTGCCACCAAGGGACTAGCGGGAGAAGAGACCCAGTACTTC,CATKGLAGEETQYF
-,15,TRBV27,-,TRBJ1-1,TGTGCCAGCAGTTCCCAACCCCCGGGAGGCACTGAAGCTTTCTTT,CASSSQPPGGTEAFF
TRBD1,14,TRBV29-1,-,TRBJ2-7,TGCAGCGTTGACCGACAGGGGATGTCCTACGAGCAGTACTTC,CSVDRQGMSYEQYF
-,14,TRBV28,-,TRBJ1-4,TGTGCCAGCAGTTTAGGAGGAGCTAATGAAAAACTGTTTTTT,CASSLGGANEKLFF
-,16,TRBV5-4,-,TRBJ1-1,TGTGCCAGCAGCTCCGGGACACGCAGAGCTAACACTGAAGCTTTCTTT,CASSSGTRRANTEAFF
-,16,TRBV4-1,-,TRBJ2-7,TGCGCCAGCAGCCACACACCCGGGATGCAGTTCGACGAGCAGTACTTC,CASSHTPGMQFDEQYF
TRBD2,15,TRBV7-2,-,TRBJ2-5,TGTGCCAGCAGCCTGGGACTAGCGGGACAAGAGACCCAGTACTTC,CASSLGLAGQETQYF
-,13,TRBV5-4,-,TRBJ2-7,TGTGCCAGCAGCTTAAAGTATAGACACGAGCAGTACTTC,CASSLKYRHEQYF
TRBD2,16,TRBV4-2,-,TRBJ2-2,TGTGCCAGCAGCCAAGGACTAGCGGCGAACACCGGGGAGCTGTTTTTT,CASSQGLAANTGELFF
TRBD1,16,TRBV14,few,TRBJ1-4,TGTGCCAGCAGCCGCACAGGGGCGGGGGCTAATGAAAAACTGTTTTTT,CASSRTGAGANEKLFF
TRBD2,14,TRBV6-5,-,TRBJ2-3,TGTGCCAGCAGGACGGGGGGGAGCACAGATACGCAGTATTTT,CASRTGGSTDTQYF
-,12,TRBV5-1,-,TRBJ2-7,TGCGCCAGCAGCGTAGACTCAGGCGAGCAGTACTTC,CASSVDSGEQYF
TRBD1,13,TRBV28,-,TRBJ1-2,TGTGCCAGCAGTTTCCGGGACAGACATGGCTACACCTTC,CASSFRDRHGYTF
TRBD2,16,TRBV6-2/TRBV6-3,-,TRBJ2-1,TGTGCCAGCAGTCATCCGGGACTAGCGGATTACAATGAGCAGTTCTTC,CASSHPGLADYNEQFF
-,14,TRBV19,-,TRBJ1-5,TGTGCCAGTAGTTGGGACGGAGGCAATCAGCCCCAGCATTTT,CASSWDGGNQPQHF
-,15,TRBV5-4,-,TRBJ1-2,TGTGCCAGCAGCTTGGCGGCAGGATTAAACTATGGCTACACCTTC,CASSLAAGLNYGYTF
TRBD1,15,TRBV6-5,-,TRBJ2-7,TGTGCCAGCAGTTACTCGACAGGGTCAGGGGACGAGCAGTACTTC,CASSYSTGSGDEQYF